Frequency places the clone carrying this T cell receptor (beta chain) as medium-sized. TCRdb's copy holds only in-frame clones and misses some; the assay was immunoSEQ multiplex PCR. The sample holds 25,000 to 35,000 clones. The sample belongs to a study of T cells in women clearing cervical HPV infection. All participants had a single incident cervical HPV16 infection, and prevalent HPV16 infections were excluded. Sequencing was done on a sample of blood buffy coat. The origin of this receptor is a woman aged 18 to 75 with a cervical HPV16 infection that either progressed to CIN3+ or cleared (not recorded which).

CDR3 amino acids: CSERGLTDTQYF. CDR3 DNA, as far as it was read: TGCAGCGAGAGGGGGCTCACAGATACG. J is TRBJ2-3 and V is TRBV29-1; 7 positions agree with TRBD1. The missing CDR3 end, 3 residues past where the read stops, is filled in from the germline J gene. The CDR3 runs to 12 residues. From germline, CDR1 is SQVTM and CDR2 ANQGSEA. Unmatched junction bases numbered 3, after V lost 7 bases and J lost 2 bases.